This TCR beta chain was sequenced for a study of control samples from healthy donors and cancer patients. Trimming took off 7 bases at V and 3 bases at J, with 12 bases between the two ends. This CDR3 is built from 14 residues. Germline CDR1 and CDR2: SNHLY and FYNNEI. Sequencing used immunoSEQ multiplex PCR; TCRdb keeps in-frame clones, though not all of them. The sample has about 130,000 clones, less than 95% seen once. This rearrangement joins TRBV2 to TRBJ2-2, with D possibly being TRBD1 (5 bases). This sequence was found in a man aged 25-45 years in good health. Specimen: blood. In DNA form, the CDR3 reads TGTGCCAGCAAAAGTGAGACAGACACCGGGGAGCTGTTTTTT. It encodes CASKSETDTGELFF.